This T cell receptor beta chain was recorded in a study of blood T cell repertoires in COVID-19. Overall study context: Samples of COVID-19 (acute and convalescent) were obtained from the United States, Italy and Spain. PBMCs, B-cell-depleted T cells, or T cells were the source of the cDNA or gDNA that made up the material.

As originally analysed: Estimation of nucleated cell counts relied on the amplification of reference gene primers. Here immunoSEQ multiplex PCR was the method, and the copy in TCRdb shows in-frame clones only, minus some. V and J calls and clone size are copied from that table; D and trimming were computed from the DNA. The table records some 76,000 clones, roughly 84% of them present only once. Germline CDR1 reads SNHLY; CDR2 reads FYNNEI. The V end was cut by 5 bases, the J end by 6 bases, with 10 bases between. This CDR3 contains 12 residues. The origin of this receptor is a woman aged 18-29 years with acute or convalescent COVID-19. This sequence joins TRBV2 and TRBJ1-1, with D perhaps matching TRBD1 (6 bases). The sequenced sample consisted of peripheral blood. The CDR3 protein is CASSKDRSEAFF. The DNA for the CDR3 is TGTGCCAGCAGTAAAGACAGGTCTGAAGCTTTCTTT. Variable domain in full (rest from reference TRBV2 and TRBJ1-1): EPEVTQTPSHQVTQMGQEVILRCVPISNHLYFYWYRQILGQKVEFLVSFYNNEISEKSEIFDDQFSVERPDGSNFTLKIRSTKLEDSAMYFCASSKDRSEAFFGQGTRLTVV.